The 2 T cell receptor beta chains below were found in one sample sequenced in a study of T cell changes during pregnancy in multiple sclerosis. Repertoires were generated with immunoSEQ multiplex PCR, while TCRdb's copy carries only in-frame clones and drops some. The sample records almost 65,000 clones, 92% being singletons. The sample in question was peripheral blood, obtained in the first trimester of pregnancy. These receptors were collected from a female donor with multiple sclerosis, enrolled in a pregnancy study.

The rearrangement joins TRBV2 to TRBJ2-2; TRBD2 is a possible D gene (6 bases). This CDR3 is built from 15 residues. Trimming removed 4 bases at V and 2 bases at J, with 11 bases between. Per germline, CDR1 SNHLY and CDR2 FYNNEI. CDR3 protein: CASSGTTKNTGELFF. In DNA form, the CDR3 reads TGTGCCAGCAGTGGGACTACAAAAAACACCGGGGAGCTGTTTTTT.

The V and J genes are TRBV6-1 and TRBJ1-1; the D gene is possibly TRBD1 (6 bases). The CDR3 is 14 amino acids. Per germline, CDR1 MNHNS and CDR2 SASEGT. Trimming pared 4 bases from V and 2 bases from J, leaving 11 bases between. The CDR3 DNA reads TGTGCCAGCAGTGTCGGACAGACTAACACTGAAGCTTTCTTT. This codes for CASSVGQTNTEAFF.